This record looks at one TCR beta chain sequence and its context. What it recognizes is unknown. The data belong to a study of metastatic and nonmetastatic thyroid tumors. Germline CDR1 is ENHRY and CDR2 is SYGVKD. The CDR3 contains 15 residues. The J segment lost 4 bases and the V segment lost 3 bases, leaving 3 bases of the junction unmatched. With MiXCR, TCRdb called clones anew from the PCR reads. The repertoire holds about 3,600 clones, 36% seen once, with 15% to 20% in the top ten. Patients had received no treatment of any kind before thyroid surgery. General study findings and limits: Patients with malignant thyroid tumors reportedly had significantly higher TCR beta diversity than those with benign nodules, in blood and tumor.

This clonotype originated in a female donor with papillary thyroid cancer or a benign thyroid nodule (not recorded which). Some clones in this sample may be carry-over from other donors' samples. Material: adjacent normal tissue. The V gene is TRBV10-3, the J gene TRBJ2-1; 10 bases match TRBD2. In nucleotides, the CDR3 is TGTGCCATCAGTGATATTAGCGGGGGGTACAATGAGCAGTTCTTC. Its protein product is CAISDISGGYNEQFF.